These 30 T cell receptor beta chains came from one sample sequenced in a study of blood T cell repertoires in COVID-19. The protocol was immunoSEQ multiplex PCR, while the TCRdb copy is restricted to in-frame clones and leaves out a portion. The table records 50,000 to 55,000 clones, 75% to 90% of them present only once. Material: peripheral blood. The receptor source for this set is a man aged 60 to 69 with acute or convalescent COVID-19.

This chain's CDR3 is CATSSSGWGQNTEAFF. DNA of the CDR3: TGTGCCACCAGCAGTTCCGGCTGGGGACAGAACACTGAAGCTTTCTTT. The gene calls are TRBV15 and TRBJ1-1; TRBD1 is a possible D gene (6 bases). V lost 3 bases to trimming and J lost 1 base, with 15 bases between them. The CDR3 is 16 amino acids. Germline V gene lookup returns CDR1 LNHNV and CDR2 YYDKDF (reference sequence).

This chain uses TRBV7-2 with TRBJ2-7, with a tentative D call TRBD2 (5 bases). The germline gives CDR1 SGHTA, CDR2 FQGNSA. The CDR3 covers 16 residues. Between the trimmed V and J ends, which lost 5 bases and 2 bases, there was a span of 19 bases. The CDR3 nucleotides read TGTGCCAGCAGCCAGTTTGGAGGAGTCATCCCCTACGAGCAGTACTTC. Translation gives CASSQFGGVIPYEQYF.

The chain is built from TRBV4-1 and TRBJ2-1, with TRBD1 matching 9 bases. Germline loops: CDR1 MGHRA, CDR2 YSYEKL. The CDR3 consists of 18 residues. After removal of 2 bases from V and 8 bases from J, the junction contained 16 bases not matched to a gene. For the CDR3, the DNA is TGCGCCAGCAGCCAACCTGGACCCGGGACAGGGTCAATTCATGAGCAGTTCTTC. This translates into CASSQPGPGTGSIHEQFF.

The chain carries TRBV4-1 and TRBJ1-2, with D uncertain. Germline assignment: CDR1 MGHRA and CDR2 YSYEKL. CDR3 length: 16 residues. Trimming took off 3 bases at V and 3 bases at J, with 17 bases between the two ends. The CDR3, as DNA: TGCGCCAGCAGCCACGTCGGTCTAGGGAGGGACTATGGCTACACCTTC. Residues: CASSHVGLGRDYGYTF.

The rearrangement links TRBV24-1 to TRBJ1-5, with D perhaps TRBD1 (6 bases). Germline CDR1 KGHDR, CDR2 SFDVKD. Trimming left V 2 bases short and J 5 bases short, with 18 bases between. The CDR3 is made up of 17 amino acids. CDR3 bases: TGTGCCACCAGTGATTCAAGGGGGGGGCCGATTTATCAGCCCCAGCATTTT. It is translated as CATSDSRGGPIYQPQHF.

CDR3 DNA sequence: TGTGCCAGCTCGACAGTGAACACCGGGGAGCTGTTTTTT. It is translated as CASSTVNTGELFF. J is TRBJ2-2 and V is TRBV12-3 or TRBV12-4; tentatively, D is TRBD1 (5 bases). Trimming removed 8 bases from V and 1 base from J, with 8 bases in between. The CDR3 length is 13 residues.

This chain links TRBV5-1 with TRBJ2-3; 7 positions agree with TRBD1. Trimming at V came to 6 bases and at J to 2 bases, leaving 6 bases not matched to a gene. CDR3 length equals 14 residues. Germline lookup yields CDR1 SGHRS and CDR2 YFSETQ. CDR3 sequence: CASTPGQITDTQYF. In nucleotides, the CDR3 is TGCGCCAGCACCCCGGGACAGATCACAGATACGCAGTATTTT. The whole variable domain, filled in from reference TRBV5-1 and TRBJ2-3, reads KAGVTQTPRYLIKTRGQQVTLSCSPISGHRSVSWYQQTPGQGLQFLFEYFSETQRNKGNFPGRFSGRQFSNSRSEMNVSTLELGDSALYLCASTPGQITDTQYFGPGTRLTVL.

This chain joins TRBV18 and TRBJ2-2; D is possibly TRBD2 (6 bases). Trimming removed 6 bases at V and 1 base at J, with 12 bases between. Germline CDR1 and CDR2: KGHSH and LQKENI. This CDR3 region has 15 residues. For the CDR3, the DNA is TGTGCCAGCTCCCCGGCGGGGCGGAACACCGGGGAGCTGTTTTTT. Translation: CASSPAGRNTGELFF.

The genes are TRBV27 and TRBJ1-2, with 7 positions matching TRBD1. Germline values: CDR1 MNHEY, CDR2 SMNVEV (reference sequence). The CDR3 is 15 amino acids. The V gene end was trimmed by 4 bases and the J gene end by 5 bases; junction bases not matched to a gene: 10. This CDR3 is CASSSPGTASYGYTF. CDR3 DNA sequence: TGTGCCAGCAGTTCGCCCGGGACAGCGTCATATGGCTACACCTTC.

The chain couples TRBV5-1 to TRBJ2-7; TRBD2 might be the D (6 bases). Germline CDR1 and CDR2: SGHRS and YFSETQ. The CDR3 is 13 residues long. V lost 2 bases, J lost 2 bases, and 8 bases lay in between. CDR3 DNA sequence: TGCGCCAGCAGCTTCGGGAGCCCCTACGAGCAGTACTTC. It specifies CASSFGSPYEQYF.

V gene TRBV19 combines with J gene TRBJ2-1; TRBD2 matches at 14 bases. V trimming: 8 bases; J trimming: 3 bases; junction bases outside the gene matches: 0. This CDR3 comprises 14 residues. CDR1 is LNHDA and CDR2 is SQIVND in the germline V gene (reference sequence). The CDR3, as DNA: TGTGCCAGTGGGACTAGCGGGAGCTACAATGAGCAGTTCTTC. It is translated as CASGTSGSYNEQFF.

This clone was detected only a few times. The DNA of the CDR3 is TGTGCCAGCATGCTGGACAGGGAGAACACTGAAGCTTTCTTT. Amino acids: CASMLDRENTEAFF. The chain carries TRBV2 and TRBJ1-1, with 8 bases identical to TRBD1. The junction had 5 bases not matched to a gene; V was cut back by 7 bases and J by 1 base. CDR1 is SNHLY, CDR2 FYNNEI, per germline. This CDR3 is built from 14 residues.

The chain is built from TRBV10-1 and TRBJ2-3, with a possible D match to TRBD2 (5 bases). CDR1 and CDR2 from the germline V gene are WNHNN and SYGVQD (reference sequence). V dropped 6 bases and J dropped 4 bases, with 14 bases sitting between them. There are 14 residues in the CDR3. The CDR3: CASSPVVGADTQYF. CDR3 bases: TGCGCCAGCAGCCCCGTCGTCGGGGCAGATACGCAGTATTTT.

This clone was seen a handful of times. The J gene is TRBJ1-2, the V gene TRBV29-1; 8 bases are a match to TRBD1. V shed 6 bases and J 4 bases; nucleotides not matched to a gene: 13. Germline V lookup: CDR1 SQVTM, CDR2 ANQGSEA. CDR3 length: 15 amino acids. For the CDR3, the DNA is TGCAGCGTGTGGACAGGGAGGAGAGCCATCTATGGCTACACCTTC. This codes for CSVWTGRRAIYGYTF.

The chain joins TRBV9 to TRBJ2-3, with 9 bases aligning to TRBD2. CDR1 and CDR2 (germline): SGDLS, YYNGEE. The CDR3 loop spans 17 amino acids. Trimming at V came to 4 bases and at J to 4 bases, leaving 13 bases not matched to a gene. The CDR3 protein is CASSPTGTSSVADTQYF. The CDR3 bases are TGTGCCAGCAGCCCGACCGGGACTAGCTCGGTGGCAGATACGCAGTATTTT.

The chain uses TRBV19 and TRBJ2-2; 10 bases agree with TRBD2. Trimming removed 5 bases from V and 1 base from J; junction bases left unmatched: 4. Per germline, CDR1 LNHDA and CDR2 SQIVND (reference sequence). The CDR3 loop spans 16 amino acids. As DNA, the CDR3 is TGTGCCAGTAGTGTGAGGACTAGCGGGAACACCGGGGAGCTGTTTTTT. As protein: CASSVRTSGNTGELFF.

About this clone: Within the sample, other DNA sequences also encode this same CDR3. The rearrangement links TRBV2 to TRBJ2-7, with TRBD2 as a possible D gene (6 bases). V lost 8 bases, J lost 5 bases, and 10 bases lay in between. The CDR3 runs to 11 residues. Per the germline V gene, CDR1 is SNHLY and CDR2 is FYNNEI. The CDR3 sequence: CASGRENEQYF. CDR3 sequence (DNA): TGTGCCAGCGGCCGGGAGAACGAGCAGTACTTC.

The CDR3 loop is CASSQQGWYGYTF. DNA for the CDR3: TGTGCCAGCAGCCAACAGGGATGGTATGGCTACACCTTC. V and J are TRBV14 and TRBJ1-2; maybe TRBD1 (5 bases). Trimming shortened V by 2 bases and J by 5 bases, and 9 bases separated the two germline ends. Germline V CDR1 and CDR2: SGHDN, FVKESK. This CDR3 has 13 residues.

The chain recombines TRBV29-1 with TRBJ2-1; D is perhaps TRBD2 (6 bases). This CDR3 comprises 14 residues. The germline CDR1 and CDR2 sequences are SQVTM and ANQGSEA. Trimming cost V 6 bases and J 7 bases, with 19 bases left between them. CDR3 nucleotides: TGCAGCGTCGGCGGCGGGACGGTTACGAATGAGCAGTTCTTC. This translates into CSVGGGTVTNEQFF.

The CDR3 protein is CASSPPRPRLAGYNEQFF. CDR3 nucleotide sequence: TGTGCCAGCAGTCCACCCCGACCCCGACTAGCGGGATACAATGAGCAGTTCTTC. The rearrangement uses TRBV25-1 and TRBJ2-1, with 11 bases aligning to TRBD2. V shed 5 bases and J 4 bases; nucleotides not matched to a gene: 13. The germline V gene encodes CDR1 MGHDK and CDR2 SYGVNS. The CDR3 is made up of 18 amino acids.

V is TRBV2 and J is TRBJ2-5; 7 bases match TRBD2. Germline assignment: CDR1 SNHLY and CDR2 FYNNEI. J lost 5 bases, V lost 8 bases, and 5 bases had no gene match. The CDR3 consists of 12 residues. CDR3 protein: CASGGGLETQYF. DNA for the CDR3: TGTGCCAGCGGCGGGGGATTGGAGACCCAGTACTTC. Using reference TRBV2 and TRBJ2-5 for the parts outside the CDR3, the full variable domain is EPEVTQTPSHQVTQMGQEVILRCVPISNHLYFYWYRQILGQKVEFLVSFYNNEISEKSEIFDDQFSVERPDGSNFTLKIRSTKLEDSAMYFCASGGGLETQYFGPGTRLLVL.

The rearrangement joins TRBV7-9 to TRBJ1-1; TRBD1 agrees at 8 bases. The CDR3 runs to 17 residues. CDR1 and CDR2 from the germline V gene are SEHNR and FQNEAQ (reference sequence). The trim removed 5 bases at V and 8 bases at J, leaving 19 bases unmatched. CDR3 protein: CASSDERDRRFGGEAFF. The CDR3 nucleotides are TGTGCCAGCAGCGACGAACGGGACAGGCGATTTGGTGGAGAAGCTTTCTTT.

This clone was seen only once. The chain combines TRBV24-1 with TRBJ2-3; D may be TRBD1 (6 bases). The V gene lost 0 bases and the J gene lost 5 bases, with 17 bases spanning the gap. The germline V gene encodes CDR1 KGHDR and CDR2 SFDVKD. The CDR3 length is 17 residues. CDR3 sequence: CATSDLRGNREGDTQYF. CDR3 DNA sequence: TGTGCCACCAGTGATTTGCGTGGTAACAGGGAAGGAGATACGCAGTATTTT.

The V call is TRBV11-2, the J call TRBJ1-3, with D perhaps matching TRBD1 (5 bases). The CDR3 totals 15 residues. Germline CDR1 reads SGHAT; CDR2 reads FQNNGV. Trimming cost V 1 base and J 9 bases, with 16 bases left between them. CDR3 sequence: CASSLVDRPRATIYF. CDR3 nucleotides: TGTGCCAGCAGCTTAGTAGACCGCCCCAGGGCCACCATATATTTT.

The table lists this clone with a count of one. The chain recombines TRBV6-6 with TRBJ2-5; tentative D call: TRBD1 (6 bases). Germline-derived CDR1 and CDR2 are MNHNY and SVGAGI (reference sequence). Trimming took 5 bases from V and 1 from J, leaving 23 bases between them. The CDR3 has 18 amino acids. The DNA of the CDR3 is TGTGCCAGCAGTCCCGTCAGGACAGCTTCAAACCTCCAAGAGACCCAGTACTTC. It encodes CASSPVRTASNLQETQYF.

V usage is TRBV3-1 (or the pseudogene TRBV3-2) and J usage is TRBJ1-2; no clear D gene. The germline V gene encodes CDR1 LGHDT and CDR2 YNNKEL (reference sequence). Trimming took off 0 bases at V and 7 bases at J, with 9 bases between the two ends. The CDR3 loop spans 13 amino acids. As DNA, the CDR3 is TGTGCCAGCAGCCAAGAGAGAGGTTTTGGCTACACCTTC. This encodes CASSQERGFGYTF.

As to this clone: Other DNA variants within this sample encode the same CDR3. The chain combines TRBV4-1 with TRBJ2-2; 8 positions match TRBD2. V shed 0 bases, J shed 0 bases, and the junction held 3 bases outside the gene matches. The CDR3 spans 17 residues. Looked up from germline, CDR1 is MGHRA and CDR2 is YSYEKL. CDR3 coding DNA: TGCGCCAGCAGCCAAGAGGGAGCGGGGGCGAACACCGGGGAGCTGTTTTTT. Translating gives CASSQEGAGANTGELFF.

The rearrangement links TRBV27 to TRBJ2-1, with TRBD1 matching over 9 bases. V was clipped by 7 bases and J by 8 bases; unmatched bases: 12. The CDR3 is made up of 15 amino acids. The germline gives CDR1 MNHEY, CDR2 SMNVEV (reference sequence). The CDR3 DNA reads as TGTGCCAGCAACCCCGGGACAGGGAATATCGATGAGCAGTTCTTC. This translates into CASNPGTGNIDEQFF.

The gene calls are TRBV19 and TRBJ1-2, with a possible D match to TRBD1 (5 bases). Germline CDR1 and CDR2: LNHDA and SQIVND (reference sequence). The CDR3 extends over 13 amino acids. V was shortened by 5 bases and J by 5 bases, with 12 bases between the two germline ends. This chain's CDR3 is CASSEQGTYGYTF. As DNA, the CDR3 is TGTGCCAGTAGTGAGCAGGGAACTTATGGCTACACCTTC.

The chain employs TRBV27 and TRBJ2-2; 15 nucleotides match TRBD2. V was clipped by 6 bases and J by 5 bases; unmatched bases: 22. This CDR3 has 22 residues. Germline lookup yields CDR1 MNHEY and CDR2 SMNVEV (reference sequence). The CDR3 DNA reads TGTGCCAGCAGCCGCAATATCAGGGTCCCGGGACTAGCGGGAGGCCGAACCGGGGAGCTGTTTTTT. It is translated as CASSRNIRVPGLAGGRTGELFF.